This T cell receptor (beta chain) was sequenced in a study of monozygotic twins with inflammatory bowel disease. From its re-call of the 5' RACE reads, TCRdb lists each CDR3 protein once, without DNA. The sample table sets out about 210,000 distinct CDR3 sequences. One blood sample of approximately 2.7 ml was taken from each donor. Looked up from germline, CDR1 is MDHEN and CDR2 is SYDVKM. The CDR3 is made up of 16 amino acids. This chain links TRBV28 with TRBJ1-5; the D call from TCRdb, TRBD1, cannot be confirmed without DNA. What was sequenced was blood. The sequence came from a human donor with ulcerative colitis or Crohn's disease, or a healthy co-twin of an affected twin (not recorded which). CDR3 residues: CASSSRQGALGQPQHF.